One sample yielded the 21 T cell receptor beta chains listed below, sequenced in a study of blood T cells in healthy people across ages. Sample-barcoded 5' priming and a J-beta primer mix drove a second PCR of 7 to 11 cycles. TCRdb redid the calling of the 5' RACE reads with MiXCR, one entry per CDR3 protein. Of some 800,000 distinct CDR3 sequences listed, around 43% were seen once; the top ten hold nearly 20%. The sample was blood. All receptors come from a man aged 60 to 69 in good health.

V is TRBV29-1 and J is TRBJ1-2; 8 bases agree with TRBD1. There are 13 residues in the CDR3. Germline V gives CDR1 SQVTM, CDR2 ANQGSEA. Trimming removed 7 bases from V and 2 bases from J; junction bases left unmatched: 6. CDR3 region: CSGGQGGNYGYTF. DNA of the CDR3: TGCAGCGGCGGACAGGGTGGGAACTATGGCTACACCTTC. Variable domain in full (rest from reference TRBV29-1 and TRBJ1-2): SAVISQKPSRDICQRGTSLTIQCQVDSQVTMMFWYRQQPGQSLTLIATANQGSEATYESGFVIDKFPISRPNLTFSTLTVSNMSPEDSSIYLCSGGQGGNYGYTFGSGTRLTVV.

The V gene is TRBV5-6, the J gene TRBJ2-1; 7 bases align to TRBD2. Germline lookup yields CDR1 SGHDT and CDR2 YYEEEE. The CDR3 totals 13 residues. V lost 4 bases and J lost 9; bases outside the gene matches: 7. In DNA, the CDR3 is TGTGCCAGCAGCGGGACGACTAGCACTGAGCAGTTCTTC. Amino acids: CASSGTTSTEQFF.

This chain links TRBV6-4 with TRBJ1-3, with a tentative D call TRBD1 (5 bases). The CDR3 is made up of 15 amino acids. The ends were cut back, 3 bases at V and 3 bases at J, with 12 bases in the middle. The V gene's germline CDR1 is MRHNA and CDR2 SNTAGT. CDR3 DNA sequence: TGTGCCAGCAGTGAACGTAGGGGCGGTGGAAACACCATATATTTT. Protein sequence: CASSERRGGGNTIYF.

The chain recombines TRBV28 with TRBJ1-4, with 9 bases that match TRBD1. The CDR3 loop spans 16 amino acids. Trimming took 5 bases from V and 2 from J; bases not matched to a gene: 6. Germline V gene sequence: CDR1 MDHEN, CDR2 SYDVKM. The CDR3 nucleotides are TGTGCCAGCAGTCCTCGACAGGGGGTGACTAATGAAAAACTGTTTTTT. Its protein is CASSPRQGVTNEKLFF.

There are a few counts of this clonotype. The rearrangement joins TRBV6-2 or TRBV6-3 to TRBJ2-7, with D hard to call. This CDR3 has 14 amino acids. V dropped 0 bases and J dropped 6 bases, with 12 bases sitting between them. Per the germline V gene, CDR1 is MNHEY and CDR2 is SVGEGT. CDR3 DNA: TGTGCCAGCAGTTACTCGAAGGCTCTAACCGAGCAGTACTTC. Translated: CASSYSKALTEQYF.

The chain employs TRBV10-3 and TRBJ1-2; D possibly corresponds to TRBD1 (5 bases). This CDR3 comprises 16 residues. Germline values: CDR1 ENHRY, CDR2 SYGVKD. The ends were cut back, 6 bases at V and 1 base at J, with 18 bases in the middle. This chain's CDR3 is CAIRPTGDPDNYGYTF. The DNA of the CDR3 is TGTGCCATCAGACCAACCGGGGACCCCGATAACTATGGCTACACCTTC.

This clonotype was counted a single time. For the CDR3, the DNA is TGTGCCACGCAACAGGACCATAGCAATCAGCCCCAGCATTTT. Translating it yields CATQQDHSNQPQHF. This rearrangement joins TRBV10-3 to TRBJ1-5, with D possibly TRBD1 on 5 matching bases. V was clipped by 10 bases and J by 0 bases, with 13 bases between them. Germline lookup yields CDR1 ENHRY and CDR2 SYGVKD. CDR3 length equals 14 residues.

The rearrangement uses TRBV20-1 and TRBJ1-1; 7 positions agree with TRBD1. The CDR3 is 15 residues long. Trimming cost V 0 bases and J 4 bases; bases outside gene matches: 8. Germline values: CDR1 DFQATT, CDR2 SNEGSKA (reference sequence). As DNA, the CDR3 is TGCAGTGCTAGAGAGTTGACAGGGTTGATCACTGAAGCTTTCTTT. Its protein is CSARELTGLITEAFF.

The rearrangement links TRBV6-5 to TRBJ2-1; 7 bases are shared with TRBD1. Germline-derived CDR1 and CDR2 are MNHEY and SVGAGI. There are 14 residues in the CDR3. Losses at the gene ends were 6 bases for V and 7 bases for J; bases not matched to a gene: 9. CDR3 sequence: CASSPEQGWNEQFF. CDR3 DNA sequence: TGTGCCAGCAGCCCAGAACAGGGGTGGAATGAGCAGTTCTTC.

The gene calls are TRBV20-1 and TRBJ1-4; 8 bases are a match to TRBD1. Germline CDR1 is DFQATT and CDR2 is SNEGSKA (reference sequence). V lost 0 bases and J lost 3; bases outside the gene matches: 12. The CDR3 is 18 residues long. The CDR3 here is CSAREWGAGGASNEKLFF. The CDR3 DNA reads as TGCAGTGCTAGAGAGTGGGGGGCAGGGGGCGCCTCTAATGAAAAACTGTTTTTT.

Regarding this clonotype: One end of the junction varies from germline; a read error may be responsible. The chain employs TRBV28 and TRBJ2-1; D may be TRBD1 (6 bases). The CDR3 contains 16 residues. CDR1 is MDHEN, CDR2 SYDVKM, per germline. This chain's CDR3 is CASIPKGHRSYNEQFF. CDR3 in DNA: TGTGCCAGCATCCCCAAGGGACACCGCTCCTATAATGAGCAGTTCTTC.

The chain recombines TRBV28 with TRBJ2-4, with D maybe TRBD2 (5 bases). The closer fit of TRBJ2-5 to the DNA end suggests the J call may be wrong. This CDR3 spans 13 amino acids. The germline CDR1 and CDR2 sequences are MDHEN and SYDVKM. In nucleotides, the CDR3 is TGTGCCAGCAGCCATACTAGGTCAGAGACCCAGTACTTC. This sequence encodes CASSHTRSETQYF.

The DNA for the CDR3 is TGTGCCAGCAGTGAACGATCGGGACCCCGAATCTCCAATCAGCCCCAGCATTTT. This gives the protein CASSERSGPRISNQPQHF. This chain joins TRBV6-1 and TRBJ1-5; TRBD1 is a possible D gene (5 bases). The germline CDR1 and CDR2 sequences are MNHNS and SASEGT. V was pared by 2 bases and J by 3 bases, with 20 bases between. This CDR3 is built from 18 residues.

This rearrangement joins TRBV7-2 to TRBJ2-3, with unresolved D. Germline V lookup: CDR1 SGHTA, CDR2 FQGNSA. V dropped 2 bases and J dropped 11 bases, with 11 bases sitting between them. The CDR3 is 12 amino acids. CDR3 region: CASSLRGSGQYF. The CDR3 DNA follows: TGTGCCAGCAGCTTAAGAGGCTCTGGGCAGTATTTT.

This clonotype turned up a few times. The chain employs TRBV4-3 and TRBJ1-6; tentative D call: TRBD1 (5 bases). The CDR3 sequence is 17 residues long. Looked up from germline, CDR1 is LGHNA and CDR2 is YSLEER. Trimming cost V 7 bases and J 6 bases, with 22 bases left between them. This CDR3 reads CASTNKPPGLGNSPLHF. The CDR3 bases are TGCGCCAGCACCAACAAACCCCCAGGGCTGGGTAATTCACCCCTCCACTTT.

Comment on this clonotype: Compared with germline, one end of the junction differs, possibly owing to a read error. V gene TRBV7-9 combines with J gene TRBJ2-5; 7 bases fit TRBD2. Matching the DNA end better, TRBJ2-7 makes the J call doubtful. CDR1 and CDR2 from the germline V gene are SEHNR and FQNEAQ (reference sequence). The CDR3 is 13 amino acids. The CDR3 nucleotides are TGTGCCAGCAGCGTAGCGGGCCTTTACGAGCAGTACTTC. This encodes CASSVAGLYEQYF.

Comment on this clonotype: Germline is not matched at one junction end, which may reflect a read error. This rearrangement joins TRBV4-3 to TRBJ1-2, with D perhaps matching TRBD1 (6 bases). Per germline, CDR1 LGHNA and CDR2 YSLEER. The CDR3 sequence is 15 residues long. CDR3: CASSQDRGGNCGYTF. CDR3 coding DNA: TGCGCCAGCAGCCAAGATAGGGGGGGAAACTGTGGCTACACCTTC.

This clonotype was detected a few times. The CDR3 sequence is CASGTFSETQYF. DNA of the CDR3: TGTGCCAGCGGAACATTTTCAGAGACCCAGTACTTC. This chain connects TRBV6-6 to TRBJ2-5; D gene uncertain. CDR3 size: 12 residues. V was shortened by 8 bases and J by 4 bases, with 11 bases between the two germline ends. Looked up from germline, CDR1 is MNHNY and CDR2 is SVGAGI (reference sequence).

This clonotype was counted between two and nine times. This chain uses TRBV7-2 with TRBJ2-3; D is undetermined. The length of the CDR3 is 14 residues. Germline-derived CDR1 and CDR2 are SGHTA and FQGNSA. Trimming took off 3 bases at V and 5 bases at J, with 12 bases between the two ends. The CDR3 spells CASSFGPGEDTQYF. The CDR3 DNA sequence: TGTGCCAGCAGCTTCGGGCCTGGGGAAGATACGCAGTATTTT. Full variable domain (missing parts from reference TRBV7-2 and TRBJ2-3): GAGVSQSPSNKVTEKGKDVELRCDPISGHTALYWYRQSLGQGLEFLIYFQGNSAPDKSGLPSDRFSAERTGGSVSTLTIQRTQQEDSAVYLCASSFGPGEDTQYFGPGTRLTVL.

On this clonotype: At one of its ends the junction is not consistent with the germline gene, which may arise from a read error. The chain carries TRBV27 and TRBJ1-5; unclear D gene. This CDR3 comprises 13 residues. Germline V gene data show CDR1 as MNHEY and CDR2 as SMNVEV (reference sequence). CDR3 sequence (DNA): TGTACCAGCAGTTTATGGGCCAATCAGCCCCAGCATTTT. Translated: CTSSLWANQPQHF.

This chain joins TRBV2 and TRBJ1-2; D is uncertain. Trimming took 1 base from V and 1 from J, leaving 1 base between them. The CDR3 loop spans 12 amino acids. Germline CDR1 SNHLY, CDR2 FYNNEI. The CDR3 loop is CASSEDNYGYTF. Here the CDR3 DNA reads TGTGCCAGCAGTGAAGATAACTATGGCTACACCTTC. Full variable domain (remainder filled in from reference TRBV2 and TRBJ1-2): EPEVTQTPSHQVTQMGQEVILRCVPISNHLYFYWYRQILGQKVEFLVSFYNNEISEKSEIFDDQFSVERPDGSNFTLKIRSTKLEDSAMYFCASSEDNYGYTFGSGTRLTVV.